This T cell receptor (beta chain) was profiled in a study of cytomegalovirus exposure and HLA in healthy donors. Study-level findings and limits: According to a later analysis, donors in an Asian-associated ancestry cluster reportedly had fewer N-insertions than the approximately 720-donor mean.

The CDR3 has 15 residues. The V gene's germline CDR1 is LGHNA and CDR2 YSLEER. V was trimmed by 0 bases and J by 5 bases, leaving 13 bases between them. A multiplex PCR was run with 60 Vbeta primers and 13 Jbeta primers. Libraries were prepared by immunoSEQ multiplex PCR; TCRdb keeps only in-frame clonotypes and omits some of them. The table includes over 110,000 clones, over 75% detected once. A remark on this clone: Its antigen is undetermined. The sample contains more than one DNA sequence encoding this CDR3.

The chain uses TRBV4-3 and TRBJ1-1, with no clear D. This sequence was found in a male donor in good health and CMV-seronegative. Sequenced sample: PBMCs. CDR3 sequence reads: CASSQDHSVRTEAFF. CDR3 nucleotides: TGCGCCAGCAGCCAAGACCACTCCGTTCGTACTGAAGCTTTCTTT.